The rows below give T cell receptor beta chains drawn from one sample of a study of post-analysis software for immune sequencing data. TCRdb re-called the PCR reads through MiXCR, storing one row per CDR3 protein. Of 700,000 to 900,000 distinct CDR3 sequences in the sample, approximately 44% were seen once. The sequencing input was blood. The origin of the receptors is a girl aged 10-17 years with multiple sclerosis. Each CDR3 is given with its conserved first and last residue. D genes are given only for firm matches. The size entry is marked missing in some rows and otherwise reads once, few, many or a size class.

V	length	J	size	D	DNA	CDR3
TRBV12-3/TRBV12-4	14	TRBJ1-4	few	TRBD1	TGTGCCAGCAGGCGGACAGGGGGCGAGGAAAAACTGTTTTTT	CASRRTGGEEKLFF
TRBV25-1	12	TRBJ1-2	NA	NA	TGTGCCAGCAGTGATTGGAGCTATGGCTACACCTTC	CASSDWSYGYTF
TRBV12-3/TRBV12-4	16	TRBJ2-5	few	TRBD1	TGTGCCAGCAGTTTATCGGGCAGGGGGCCCCAAGAGACCCAGTACTTC	CASSLSGRGPQETQYF
TRBV20-1	14	TRBJ2-3	NA	TRBD2	TGCAGTGCTAGGCTAGCGGCTAGCACAGATACGCAGTATTTT	CSARLAASTDTQYF
TRBV13	14	TRBJ2-1	NA	NA	TGTGCCAGCAGCTTAGGCTGGGCCGGCAATGAGCAGTTCTTC	CASSLGWAGNEQFF
TRBV6-5	11	TRBJ2-3	NA	NA	TGTGCCAGCAGTTACTCGAACACGCAGTATTTT	CASSYSNTQYF
TRBV10-3	12	TRBJ2-1	NA	NA	TGTGCCATCAGTCGACAGGTCAATGAGCAGTTCTTC	CAISRQVNEQFF
TRBV12-5	13	TRBJ1-1	once	NA	TGTGCTAGTGGTTTAAGGCCGAACACTGAAGCTTTCTTT	CASGLRPNTEAFF
TRBV27	16	TRBJ2-7	NA	NA	TGTGCCAGCAGTCGATCCTCCGGGACCCGTTCCTACGAGCAGTACTTC	CASSRSSGTRSYEQYF
TRBV27	14	TRBJ1-6	NA	NA	TGTGCCAGCAGTTTGTTAGGGCTTAATTCACCCCTCCACTTT	CASSLLGLNSPLHF
TRBV29-1	13	TRBJ2-1	few	NA	TGCAGCGGTAGCGGTCCCTCCTACAATGAGCAGTTCTTC	CSGSGPSYNEQFF
TRBV27	13	TRBJ1-2	few	NA	TGTGCCAGCAGTTCAGCGGGCGGCTATGGCTACACCTTC	CASSSAGGYGYTF
TRBV30	16	TRBJ2-2	few	TRBD2	TGTGCCTGGACAAGCGGGACCAACGCGAACACCGGGGAGCTGTTTTTT	CAWTSGTNANTGELFF
TRBV20-1	16	TRBJ1-5	NA	TRBD1	TGCAGTGCTAGCACCCGGAGACAGGGGGGCAATCAGCCCCAGCATTTT	CSASTRRQGGNQPQHF
TRBV5-1	15	TRBJ1-1	NA	NA	TGCGCCAGCAGCTTGGTTCGGCAGCAGAACACTGAAGCTTTCTTT	CASSLVRQQNTEAFF
TRBV29-1	15	TRBJ1-1	NA	TRBD1	TGCAGCGTTGAGGCAGGGGGATCGGGGAACACTGAAGCTTTCTTT	CSVEAGGSGNTEAFF
TRBV27	10	TRBJ2-5	NA	NA	TGTGCCAGCGGTTGGGGGACCCAGTACTTC	CASGWGTQYF
TRBV28	15	TRBJ2-3	NA	TRBD1	TGTGCCAGCAGTTCTCGGGACAGGGGAACAGATACGCAGTATTTT	CASSSRDRGTDTQYF
TRBV29-1	14	TRBJ2-1	few	NA	TGCAGCGTTGCCCCCGTGGATTCCTACACTGAGCAGTTCTTC	CSVAPVDSYTEQFF
TRBV4-1	17	TRBJ2-1	NA	NA	TGCGCCAGCAGCCAAGATCTCTTCGAAGGGTCCTACAATGAGCAGTTCTTC	CASSQDLFEGSYNEQFF
TRBV6-2/TRBV6-3	13	TRBJ2-7	few	NA	TGTGCCAGTCGCCGGGCCGAGAGTTACGAGCAGTACTTC	CASRRAESYEQYF
TRBV27	14	TRBJ2-7	few	NA	TGTGCCAGCAGTCCCTCGGAGGGCCTCTACGAGCAGTACTTC	CASSPSEGLYEQYF
TRBV5-6	15	TRBJ2-3	NA	NA	TGTGCCAGCAGCGACAAGGCCTCTAGCACAGATACGCAGTATTTT	CASSDKASSTDTQYF
TRBV5-1	15	TRBJ2-7	few	NA	TGCGCCAGCAGCACCGGACTCAGCCGCGCGTACAAGCAGTACTTC	CASSTGLSRAYKQYF
TRBV28	15	TRBJ1-1	NA	NA	TGTGCCAGCAGTTTTGGGGCGAGGATGAACACTGAAGCTTTCTTT	CASSFGARMNTEAFF
TRBV10-3	13	TRBJ2-5	NA	NA	TGTGCCATCAGTGGGCAGAATGAAGAGACCCAGTACTTC	CAISGQNEETQYF
TRBV29-1	15	TRBJ2-1	NA	TRBD2	TGCAGCGCGGGACTAGCGGGAGGATCCTACAATGAGCAGTTCTTC	CSAGLAGGSYNEQFF
TRBV4-1	15	TRBJ2-2	NA	NA	TGCGCCAGGGGTACCTATGGGTCCAACACCGGGGAGCTGTTTTTT	CARGTYGSNTGELFF
TRBV13	15	TRBJ2-7	NA	TRBD1	TGTGCCAGCAGCACACACAGGGGTTACTCCTACGAGCAGTACTTC	CASSTHRGYSYEQYF
TRBV4-3	16	TRBJ1-2	few	NA	TGCGCCAGCAGCCAAGGACCTGAGACCCCCTACTATGGCTACACCTTC	CASSQGPETPYYGYTF
TRBV7-3	15	TRBJ2-1	few	TRBD2	TGTGCCAGCAGCTCCACTAGCGGGAGTTCGAATGAGCAGTTCTTC	CASSSTSGSSNEQFF
TRBV29-1	14	TRBJ2-1	once	TRBD2	TGCAGCGTCCTTGGGGGGGGAGCCTACAATGAGCAGTTCTTC	CSVLGGGAYNEQFF
TRBV14	15	TRBJ2-3	NA	NA	TGTGCCAGCAGCCAACAGGAACCGAGCACAGATACGCAGTATTTT	CASSQQEPSTDTQYF
TRBV28	17	TRBJ2-3	once	NA	TGTGCCAGCAGTTTAGGGACGGCTAGCCCCCGCGGAGATACGCAGTATTTT	CASSLGTASPRGDTQYF
TRBV5-5	15	TRBJ2-5	few	NA	TGTGCCAGCAGCGCCCATCCCGGGACCCGCGAGACCCAGTACTTC	CASSAHPGTRETQYF
TRBV6-2/TRBV6-3	11	TRBJ1-2	few	NA	TGTGCCAGTTGGGACGGTTGGGGCTACACCTTC	CASWDGWGYTF
TRBV12-3/TRBV12-4	17	TRBJ2-5	NA	TRBD1	TGTGCCAGCAGCTTCTTTCAGGGACAGGGGAGAGGGGAGACCCGGTACTTC	CASSFFQGQGRGETRYF
TRBV12-3/TRBV12-4	19	TRBJ2-1	NA	TRBD2	TGTGCCAGCAGTTTAGGAGGTAGACTAGCGGGAGGACACTACAGGGAGCAGTTCTTC	CASSLGGRLAGGHYREQFF
TRBV20-1	16	TRBJ2-4	few	TRBD1	TGCAGTGCTTCCGGGACAGAGATTATAGCCAAAAACATTCAGTACTTC	CSASGTEIIAKNIQYF
TRBV7-9	14	TRBJ1-1	NA	NA	TGTGCCAGCGCGGGACGCTCGGCGAACACTGAAGCTTTCTTT	CASAGRSANTEAFF
TRBV10-3	16	TRBJ1-2	few	NA	TGTGCCATCAGTGAAGTGGAGGGAGTCCGGCCCAATGGCTACACCTTC	CAISEVEGVRPNGYTF
TRBV12-3/TRBV12-4	13	TRBJ2-5	NA	NA	TGTGCCAGCAGGGTTACAGGGATGGAGACCCAGTACTTC	CASRVTGMETQYF
TRBV12-3/TRBV12-4	17	TRBJ2-6	few	NA	TGTGCCAGCAGTCGGCCCGTCGGTTTTGGTGGGGCCAACGTCCTGACTTTC	CASSRPVGFGGANVLTF
TRBV29-1	12	TRBJ2-1	few	NA	TGCAGCGTTGCGCGTCTCGGGGATGAGCAGTTCTTC	CSVARLGDEQFF
TRBV28	14	TRBJ2-4	NA	NA	TGTGCCAGCAGAATCAACAGGGCTTCAAACATTCAGTACTTC	CASRINRASNIQYF
TRBV29-1	13	TRBJ1-2	few	NA	TGCAGCGTCCAACTACAGGTTGGCTATGGCTACACCTTC	CSVQLQVGYGYTF
TRBV20-1	13	TRBJ2-7	NA	TRBD2	TGCAGTGCTAGAGATCGGCGGGAGTCGGCGCAGTACTTC	CSARDRRESAQYF
TRBV12-3/TRBV12-4	17	TRBJ1-2	NA	NA	TGTGCCAGCAGTTCCTCCTTCGAAACAGGAATGAACTATGGCTACACCTTC	CASSSSFETGMNYGYTF
TRBV7-9	14	TRBJ1-6	NA	NA	TGTGCCAGCAGCTTAGTAAGGGATAATTCACCCCTCCACTTT	CASSLVRDNSPLHF
TRBV12-3/TRBV12-4	13	TRBJ1-2	few	TRBD1	TGTGCCAGCAGTCTCCGGACAGGTCGGGGCTACACCTTC	CASSLRTGRGYTF
TRBV7-2	15	TRBJ2-7	few	TRBD2	TGTGCCAGCAGCTTGCTCTCGACTAGCCGAGACGAGCAGTACTTC	CASSLLSTSRDEQYF
TRBV5-1	13	TRBJ2-1	few	NA	TGCGCCAGCAGAGGGACTGCCTACAATGAGCAGTTCTTC	CASRGTAYNEQFF
TRBV29-1	8	TRBJ2-7	NA	NA	TGCAGCGTGGGGGGGCAGTACTTC	CSVGGQYF
TRBV3-1	12	TRBJ2-3	few	NA	TGTGCCAGCAGCCATCGGGAAGGGACGCAGTATTTT	CASSHREGTQYF
TRBV5-1	15	TRBJ2-1	NA	TRBD2	TGCGCCAGCCCCCCGGCCGGGACTAGCGGGAATGAGCAGTTCTTC	CASPPAGTSGNEQFF
TRBV27	16	TRBJ2-1	NA	TRBD1	TGTGCCAGCAGGGGGGGATCGGGACAGGGGGTTTATGAGCAGTTCTTC	CASRGGSGQGVYEQFF
TRBV6-5	13	TRBJ1-6	few	NA	TGTGCCAGCAGCCTAATTTATAATTCACCCCTCCACTTT	CASSLIYNSPLHF
TRBV6-2/TRBV6-3	12	TRBJ2-7	NA	NA	TGTGCCAGCGGGCCAAATTTCTACGAGCAGTACTTC	CASGPNFYEQYF
TRBV30	11	TRBJ1-2	once	TRBD1	TGTGCCTGGAGTGACAGGGGTGGCTACACCTTC	CAWSDRGGYTF